This T cell receptor beta chain emerged from a study of vaccination effects on CD4 cells after COVID-19. Study-level background: Samples that were drawn after vaccination came a median of 72 days after the second dose. Study results and limitations: Of the vaccine-induced clones from healthy vaccinees, merely 1 of 255 recognized common cold coronaviruses as well.

Repertoires were generated with immunoSEQ multiplex PCR, while TCRdb's copy carries only in-frame clones and drops some. The sample consists of around 24,000 clones, 81% of them appearing once. This clone was observed a handful of times. Antigen unknown. After expansion with viral peptide pools in the ViraFEST assay, antigen-specific CD4+ T cells were sequenced. Culture lasted approximately 10 days before CD4+ T cell isolation. Vaccination of participants consisted of two doses of either the BNT162b2 or mRNA-1273 vaccine. Recipients of the vaccine had no prior SARS-CoV-2 infection and negative nucleocapsid antibodies. CDR1 is LNHNV, CDR2 YYDKDF, per germline (reference sequence). This CDR3 contains 15 residues. The germline V and J ends were trimmed by 1 base and 5 bases, with 12 bases remaining between them.

The sample here was CD4+ T cells from PBMCs cultured with SARS-CoV-2 spike peptides, taken after COVID-19 vaccination. V is TRBV15 and J is TRBJ1-5, with a possible D match to TRBD1 (5 bases). The clonotype originates from a human donor who received a COVID-19 vaccine. Some clones in this sample may be carry-over from other donors' samples. The DNA of the CDR3 is TGTGCCACCAGCAGAGTGGACACCCTTTATCAGCCCCAGCATTTT. The encoded protein is CATSRVDTLYQPQHF.